These 17 T cell receptor beta chains came from one sample sequenced in a study of CD8 T cells in Susac syndrome. An input of about 0.45 to 1 ug of RNA was subjected to reverse transcription using random hexamers. Each CDR3 protein gets one entry after TCRdb re-called the immunoSEQ multiplex PCR reads with MiXCR. The table lists some 150,000 distinct CDR3 sequences, around 95% of them singletons, with roughly 0.15% in the top ten. Sequenced: CD8+ T cells from PBMCs. The receptors come from a human donor with multiple sclerosis.

V and J are TRBV6-5 and TRBJ1-5; 10 bases map to TRBD1. Losses at the gene ends were 5 bases for V and 2 bases for J; bases not matched to a gene: 9. CDR1 is MNHEY and CDR2 is SVGAGI in the germline V gene. This CDR3 comprises 17 residues. The CDR3 DNA reads as TGTGCCAGCAGTCACCTGGGACAGGGGATGGGCAATCAGCCCCAGCATTTT. Its protein product is CASSHLGQGMGNQPQHF.

In its sample, this clonotype was seen once. The genes are TRBV9 and TRBJ2-5; tentatively, D is TRBD2 (6 bases). The CDR3 runs to 14 residues. Germline V lookup: CDR1 SGDLS, CDR2 YYNGEE. V lost 3 bases and J lost 1, with 10 bases in between. CDR3 loop: CASSDGSSQETQYF. The CDR3 DNA follows: TGTGCCAGCAGCGACGGGAGTTCCCAAGAGACCCAGTACTTC.

The gene calls are TRBV20-1 and TRBJ2-3, with D perhaps TRBD2 (6 bases). Germline V gives CDR1 DFQATT, CDR2 SNEGSKA (reference sequence). This CDR3 is built from 15 residues. The V end was cut by 5 bases, the J end by 2 bases, with 17 bases between. This CDR3 is CSAADLARATDTQYF. CDR3 DNA: TGCAGTGCTGCAGACCTAGCGAGGGCCACAGATACGCAGTATTTT.

CDR3: CSVQTGGRIYGYTF. CDR3 sequence (DNA): TGCAGCGTCCAAACAGGGGGCAGAATCTATGGCTACACCTTC. The rearrangement joins TRBV29-1 to TRBJ1-2, with 9 bases matching TRBD1. The CDR3 spans 14 residues. Trimming took 6 bases from V and 4 from J; bases not matched to a gene: 9. CDR1 is SQVTM and CDR2 is ANQGSEA in the germline V gene. The variable domain in full, completed from reference TRBV29-1 and TRBJ1-2, reads SAVISQKPSRDICQRGTSLTIQCQVDSQVTMMFWYRQQPGQSLTLIATANQGSEATYESGFVIDKFPISRPNLTFSTLTVSNMSPEDSSIYLCSVQTGGRIYGYTFGSGTRLTVV.

The chain's CDR3 is CASSQDPPASASTDTQYF. CDR3 bases: TGTGCCAGCAGCCAAGATCCCCCGGCTAGCGCGAGCACAGATACGCAGTATTTT. The chain joins TRBV3-1 to TRBJ2-3; the D gene is possibly TRBD2 (6 bases). The germline V gene has CDR1 LGHDT and CDR2 YNNKEL (reference sequence). CDR3 length: 18 residues. Deletions cut 0 bases from V and 0 bases from J, with 16 bases between.

This chain uses TRBV12-3 or TRBV12-4 with TRBJ1-1, with D hard to call. V was trimmed by 5 bases and J by 10 bases, leaving 17 bases between them. The CDR3 has 13 residues. The DNA of the CDR3 is TGTGCCAGCAGTATCGGAACCCCCCCAGGAGCTTTCTTT. Residues: CASSIGTPPGAFF.

The rearrangement joins TRBV5-1 to TRBJ2-7; D may be TRBD2 (5 bases). CDR1 SGHRS and CDR2 YFSETQ come from the germline V gene. This CDR3 is built from 14 residues. Trimming cost V 1 base and J 1 base, with 9 bases left between them. CDR3 in amino acids: CASSLSSGSYEQYF. In DNA form, the CDR3 reads TGCGCCAGCAGCTTGTCGAGCGGATCCTACGAGCAGTACTTC. Full variable domain (missing parts from reference TRBV5-1 and TRBJ2-7): KAGVTQTPRYLIKTRGQQVTLSCSPISGHRSVSWYQQTPGQGLQFLFEYFSETQRNKGNFPGRFSGRQFSNSRSEMNVSTLELGDSALYLCASSLSSGSYEQYFGPGTRLTVT.

The chain couples TRBV5-6 to TRBJ2-3; no firm D call. The ends were cut back, 2 bases at V and 3 bases at J, with 13 bases in the middle. The germline CDR1 and CDR2 sequences are SGHDT and YYEEEE. CDR3 length: 15 residues. CDR3 in DNA: TGTGCCAGCAGCTTAGTCAGCGACGAGACAGATACGCAGTATTTT. Encoded protein: CASSLVSDETDTQYF.

V usage is TRBV12-3 or TRBV12-4 and J usage is TRBJ2-7, with TRBD2 matching 7 bases. V gave up 4 bases and J gave up 7 bases; unmatched junction bases: 13. The CDR3 loop spans 15 amino acids. The chain's CDR3 is CASSSPIAGPTEQYF. CDR3 nucleotide sequence: TGTGCCAGCAGTTCGCCGATAGCGGGCCCCACTGAGCAGTACTTC.

The chain links TRBV19 to TRBJ2-1, with a possible D match to TRBD2 (5 bases). The CDR3 extends over 14 amino acids. CDR1 is LNHDA and CDR2 is SQIVND in the germline V gene (reference sequence). Trimming removed 6 bases at V and 3 bases at J, with 12 bases between. The CDR3 bases are TGTGCCAGTAGATTGAGCGGAATCTACAATGAGCAGTTCTTC. Translated: CASRLSGIYNEQFF.

J is TRBJ2-3 and V is TRBV9, with D maybe TRBD2 (7 bases). The CDR3 length is 18 residues. Trimming pared 0 bases from V and 0 bases from J, leaving 17 bases between. Germline CDR1 is SGDLS and CDR2 is YYNGEE. The CDR3 loop is CASSVGRRRGHSTDTQYF. The CDR3 DNA follows: TGTGCCAGCAGCGTAGGTCGACGGCGGGGGCATAGCACAGATACGCAGTATTTT. Filled out from reference TRBV9 and TRBJ2-3, the complete variable domain reads DSGVTQTPKHLITATGQRVTLRCSPRSGDLSVYWYQQSLDQGLQFLIQYYNGEERAKGNILERFSAQQFPDLHSELNLSSLELGDSALYFCASSVGRRRGHSTDTQYFGPGTRLTVL.

This sequence joins TRBV29-1 and TRBJ1-1; tentative D call: TRBD1 (5 bases). The CDR3 totals 11 residues. From germline, CDR1 is SQVTM and CDR2 ANQGSEA. CDR3 coding DNA: TGCACCGGCGGGGGAGGAACTGAAGCTTTCTTT. This gives the protein CTGGGGTEAFF.

The chain uses TRBV21-1 and TRBJ2-4; the table names TRBD1, a call not compared with the DNA. TRBV21-1 is designated a pseudogene. CDR3 length equals 14 residues. The CDR3 DNA reads as TGTGCCAGCAGCCGCAGGGGAGCCAAAAACATTCAGTACTTC. Translating gives CASSRRGAKNIQYF.

The chain carries TRBV4-1 and TRBJ2-4; the D gene is possibly TRBD2 (6 bases). CDR1 is MGHRA, CDR2 YSYEKL, per germline. This CDR3 has 13 residues. The V and J ends lost 4 bases and 11 bases respectively, with 15 bases between them. In DNA, the CDR3 is TGCGCCAGCAGCCCCCTTGCGGGGTCTTTTCAGTACTTC. Protein product: CASSPLAGSFQYF.

The chain employs TRBV7-3 and TRBJ1-1, with D maybe TRBD1 (5 bases). The CDR3 has 15 amino acids. In germline, CDR1 is SGHTA, CDR2 FQGTGA. Trimming removed 5 bases at V and 1 base at J, with 14 bases between. The CDR3 nucleotides are TGTGCCAGCAGCCCCCAGGGCGGGTCGAACACTGAAGCTTTCTTT. Encoded protein: CASSPQGGSNTEAFF. Complete variable domain (other parts from reference TRBV7-3 and TRBJ1-1): GAGVSQTPSNKVTEKGKYVELRCDPISGHTALYWYRQSLGQGPEFLIYFQGTGAADDSGLPNDRFFAVRPEGSVSTLKIQRTERGDSAVYLCASSPQGGSNTEAFFGQGTRLTVV.

This chain joins TRBV5-6 and TRBJ1-1; D not certain. This CDR3 has 12 residues. CDR1 and CDR2 from the germline V gene are SGHDT and YYEEEE. Trimming stripped 0 bases from V and 8 bases from J, with 8 bases between. CDR3 DNA: TGTGCCAGCAGCTTGGGCACGCTCGAAGCTTTCTTT. This sequence encodes CASSLGTLEAFF.

A single count supports this clonotype. The chain uses TRBV5-1 and TRBJ2-5; D may correspond to TRBD1 or TRBD2 (5 bases each). This CDR3 has 14 residues. V was pared by 5 bases and J by 4 bases, with 15 bases between. Germline loops: CDR1 SGHRS, CDR2 YFSETQ. The CDR3 DNA reads as TGCGCCAGCAGTGATGGGGCTGGGGGAGAGACCCAGTACTTC. Its translation: CASSDGAGGETQYF.